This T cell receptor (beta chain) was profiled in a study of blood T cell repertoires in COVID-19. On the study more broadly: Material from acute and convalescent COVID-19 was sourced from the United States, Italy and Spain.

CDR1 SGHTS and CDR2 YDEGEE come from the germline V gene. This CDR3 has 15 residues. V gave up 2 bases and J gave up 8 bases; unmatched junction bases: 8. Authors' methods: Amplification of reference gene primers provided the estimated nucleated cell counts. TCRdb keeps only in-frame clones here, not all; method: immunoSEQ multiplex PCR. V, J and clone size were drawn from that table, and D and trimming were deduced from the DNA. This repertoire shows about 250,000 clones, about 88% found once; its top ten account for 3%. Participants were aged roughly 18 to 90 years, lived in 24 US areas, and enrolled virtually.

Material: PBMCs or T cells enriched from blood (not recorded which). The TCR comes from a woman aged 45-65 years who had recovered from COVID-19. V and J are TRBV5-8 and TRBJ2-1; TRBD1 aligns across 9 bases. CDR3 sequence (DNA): TGTGCCAGCAGCTTATGGGGACAGGGTATCGATGAGCAGTTCTTC. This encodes CASSLWGQGIDEQFF.